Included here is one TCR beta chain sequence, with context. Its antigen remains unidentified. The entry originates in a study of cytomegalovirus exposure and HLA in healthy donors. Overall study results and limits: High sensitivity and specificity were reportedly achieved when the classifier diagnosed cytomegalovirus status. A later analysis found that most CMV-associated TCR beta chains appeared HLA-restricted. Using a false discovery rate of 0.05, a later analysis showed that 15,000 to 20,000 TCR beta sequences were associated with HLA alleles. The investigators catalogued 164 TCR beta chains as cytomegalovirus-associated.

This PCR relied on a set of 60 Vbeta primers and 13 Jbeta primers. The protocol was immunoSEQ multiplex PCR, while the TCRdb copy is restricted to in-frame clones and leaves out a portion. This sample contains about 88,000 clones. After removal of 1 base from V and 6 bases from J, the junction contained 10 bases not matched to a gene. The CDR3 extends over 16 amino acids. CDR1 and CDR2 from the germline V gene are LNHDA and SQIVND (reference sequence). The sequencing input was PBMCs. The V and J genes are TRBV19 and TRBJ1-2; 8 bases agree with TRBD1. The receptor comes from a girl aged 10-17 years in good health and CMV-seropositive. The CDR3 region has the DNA TGTGCCAGTAGTATAGTCCCGGGGACAGGTCTCCATGGCTACACCTTC. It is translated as CASSIVPGTGLHGYTF.